This passage covers 24 T cell receptor beta chains from one sample sequenced in a study of blood T cell repertoires in COVID-19. This table comes from immunoSEQ multiplex PCR, and its TCRdb copy is limited to in-frame clones, with some not included. Seen here are tens of thousands of clones, roughly 84% observed once, and the top ten hold roughly 2.7%. Sequencing was carried out using peripheral blood. These TCRs come from a man aged 50-59 years with acute or convalescent COVID-19.

The CDR3 nucleotides read TGTGCCAGCAGTGAGACAAGAATGAAATACGAGCAGTACTTC. Its translation is CASSETRMKYEQYF. The rearrangement uses TRBV2 and TRBJ2-7, with D uncertain. Germline V lookup: CDR1 SNHLY, CDR2 FYNNEI. With 3 bases removed from V and 4 bases from J, the gap between germline ends came to 13 bases. The CDR3 runs 14 residues.

The J gene is TRBJ1-5, the V gene TRBV7-2; D unclear. V gave up 7 bases and J gave up 4 bases, with 14 bases separating them. CDR3 length: 14 residues. Germline V CDR1 and CDR2: SGHTA, FQGNSA. The CDR3 nucleotides read TGTGCCAGCAACGAGGTGAGCCATAATCAGCCCCAGCATTTT. Encoded protein: CASNEVSHNQPQHF.

This chain joins TRBV5-3 and TRBJ1-3; TRBD1 matches 8 bases. TRBV5-3 is an ORF, and what it does is uncertain. This CDR3 comprises 17 residues. V was clipped by 7 bases and J by 0 bases; unmatched bases: 12. CDR3 bases: TGTGCCAGAGACACCCCGGGACAGGCGAGCTCTGGAAACACCATATATTTT. Its translation: CARDTPGQASSGNTIYF.

J is TRBJ2-3 and V is TRBV4-2; the match to TRBD2 covers 9 bases. Germline V lookup: CDR1 LGHNA, CDR2 YNFKEQ. Trimming removed 4 bases from V and 0 bases from J; junction bases left unmatched: 8. The CDR3 is 17 amino acids. CDR3 sequence: CASSLQSGGTSTDTQYF. Written as DNA, the CDR3 is TGTGCCAGCAGCCTGCAGAGCGGGGGGACCAGCACAGATACGCAGTATTTT.

Here the CDR3 reads CASRKGVWTEAFF. The CDR3 region has the DNA TGTGCCAGCCGGAAGGGGGTCTGGACTGAAGCTTTCTTT. The chain recombines TRBV12-3 or TRBV12-4 with TRBJ1-1; maybe TRBD1 (6 bases). The germline V and J ends were trimmed by 8 bases and 5 bases, with 15 bases remaining between them. This CDR3 has 13 residues.

This clone was picked up one time. The chain uses TRBV29-1 and TRBJ1-5; a possible D gene is TRBD1 (6 bases). There are 13 residues in the CDR3. Trimming cost V 5 bases and J 3 bases, with 11 bases left between them. Germline values: CDR1 SQVTM, CDR2 ANQGSEA. The DNA of the CDR3 is TGCAGCGTTTCGGACAGCTTCAATCAGCCCCAGCATTTT. It codes for CSVSDSFNQPQHF.

The J gene is TRBJ1-1, the V gene TRBV27; tentatively, D is TRBD1 (5 bases). Trimming took 5 bases from V and 6 from J, leaving 13 bases between them. CDR1 is MNHEY, CDR2 SMNVEV, per germline (reference sequence). This CDR3 is built from 13 residues. The chain's CDR3 is CASSARGVAEAFF. The CDR3 DNA sequence: TGTGCCAGCAGTGCTCGGGGGGTGGCTGAAGCTTTCTTT.

The chain combines TRBV7-8 with TRBJ2-7, with TRBD2 as a possible D gene (5 bases). The V end lost 5 bases, the J end lost 5 bases, and 13 bases lay between the germline ends. The CDR3 is made up of 13 amino acids. The germline CDR1 and CDR2 sequences are SGHVS and FQNEAQ. The CDR3 spells CASSIIASHEQYF. CDR3 bases: TGTGCCAGCAGCATTATAGCGTCCCACGAGCAGTACTTC.

The chain joins TRBV3-1 (or the pseudogene TRBV3-2) to TRBJ2-7; D unresolved. Trimming removed 0 bases from V and 0 bases from J, with 12 bases in between. Germline lookup yields CDR1 LGHDT and CDR2 YNNKEL (reference sequence). This CDR3 has 16 amino acids. CDR3: CASSQDHTEHSYEQYF. In DNA form, the CDR3 reads TGTGCCAGCAGCCAAGATCACACCGAACACTCCTACGAGCAGTACTTC.

This clone was recorded once. J is TRBJ1-6 and V is TRBV6-1; 11 nucleotides agree with TRBD1. Trimming removed 4 bases from V and 1 base from J; junction bases left unmatched: 6. Germline V gives CDR1 MNHNS, CDR2 SASEGT. This CDR3 is 18 amino acids long. The CDR3 DNA follows: TGTGCCAGCAGTGGCGGCGGGACAGGGGGGTCCTATAATTCACCCCTCCACTTT. Translation: CASSGGGTGGSYNSPLHF.

This rearrangement joins TRBV11-2 to TRBJ1-2, with D possibly being TRBD1 (6 bases). CDR3 size: 15 residues. V lost 0 bases and J 0 bases, leaving 8 bases between the germline ends. Germline V gene data show CDR1 as SGHAT and CDR2 as FQNNGV. CDR3 region: CASSLEGAANYGYTF. The CDR3 DNA follows: TGTGCCAGCAGCTTAGAGGGGGCGGCTAACTATGGCTACACCTTC.

This clone has only one observation. CDR3 amino acids: CASSGLLRDREGYSNQPQHF. Written as DNA, the CDR3 is TGTGCCAGCAGTGGACTCCTGAGGGACAGGGAGGGATATAGCAATCAGCCCCAGCATTTT. The chain carries TRBV6-1 and TRBJ1-5, with TRBD1 matching 9 bases. This CDR3 is built from 20 residues. Germline V lookup: CDR1 MNHNS, CDR2 SASEGT. J gave up 0 bases and V 4 bases, and 16 bases lay outside the gene matches.

This chain uses TRBV4-1 with TRBJ2-7; 7 bases line up with TRBD2. Germline V gene lookup returns CDR1 MGHRA and CDR2 YSYEKL. Unmatched junction bases numbered 4, after V lost 2 bases and J lost 0 bases. CDR3 length equals 15 residues. The CDR3 reads CASSQQRGSSYEQYF. The CDR3 region has the DNA TGCGCCAGCAGCCAACAGCGGGGAAGCTCCTACGAGCAGTACTTC.

The V gene is TRBV7-2, the J gene TRBJ2-7, with D perhaps matching TRBD1 (5 bases). Trimming took 1 base from V and 3 from J, leaving 13 bases between them. The CDR3 covers 15 residues. Germline V gives CDR1 SGHTA, CDR2 FQGNSA. CDR3 sequence reads: CASSLGSQAVYEQYF. CDR3 DNA: TGTGCCAGCAGCTTAGGGTCACAGGCGGTCTACGAGCAGTACTTC.

The chain is built from TRBV11-1 and TRBJ2-7; D is perhaps TRBD1 (5 bases). Trimming removed 5 bases at V and 3 bases at J, with 11 bases between. CDR1 and CDR2 (germline): SGHAT, FQDESV (reference sequence). This CDR3 has 13 residues. The CDR3 reads CASSQGENYEQYF. The CDR3, as DNA: TGTGCCAGCAGCCAAGGGGAAAACTACGAGCAGTACTTC. Variable domain in full (rest from reference TRBV11-1 and TRBJ2-7): EAEVAQSPRYKITEKSQAVAFWCDPISGHATLYWYRQILGQGPELLVQFQDESVVDDSQLPKDRFSAERLKGVDSTLKIQPAELGDSAMYLCASSQGENYEQYFGPGTRLTVT.

The chain recombines TRBV19 with TRBJ2-3; D might be TRBD1 (6 bases). CDR3 size: 14 residues. Trimming shortened V by 3 bases and J by 2 bases, and 9 bases separated the two germline ends. The germline CDR1 and CDR2 sequences are LNHDA and SQIVND (reference sequence). CDR3 protein: CASSMTGPTDTQYF. The CDR3 DNA follows: TGTGCCAGTAGTATGACAGGACCCACAGATACGCAGTATTTT. The whole variable domain, filled in from reference TRBV19 and TRBJ2-3, reads DGGITQSPKYLFRKEGQNVTLSCEQNLNHDAMYWYRQDPGQGLRLIYYSQIVNDFQKGDIAEGYSVSREKKESFPLTVTSAQKNPTAFYLCASSMTGPTDTQYFGPGTRLTVL.

In its sample, this clone was seen a few times. This chain connects TRBV10-2 to TRBJ1-1, with D possibly being TRBD1 (6 bases). Germline CDR1 reads WSHSY; CDR2 reads SAAADI. The V end lost 6 bases, the J end lost 4 bases, and 12 bases lay between the germline ends. CDR3 size: 13 residues. The CDR3 DNA reads as TGCGCCAGCAGGCCTACAGGGACCACTGAAGCTTTCTTT. Its protein is CASRPTGTTEAFF.

V is TRBV5-4 and J is TRBJ2-1, with a tentative D call TRBD2 (5 bases). V was clipped by 4 bases and J by 4 bases, with 9 bases between them. The CDR3 runs to 13 residues. Germline V CDR1 and CDR2: SGHNT, YYREEE (reference sequence). CDR3 sequence (DNA): TGTGCCAGCAGCGGGAGTCTGTACAATGAGCAGTTCTTC. Translated: CASSGSLYNEQFF. Combining the CDR3 with reference TRBV5-4 and TRBJ2-1 gives the whole variable domain ETGVTQSPTHLIKTRGQQVTLRCSSQSGHNTVSWYQQALGQGPQFIFQYYREEENGRGNFPPRFSGLQFPNYSSELNVNALELDDSALYLCASSGSLYNEQFFGPGTRLTVL.

This clone was counted once. Here the CDR3 reads CASSLPPGQGGETQYF. The CDR3 region has the DNA TGTGCCAGCAGCTTGCCCCCGGGACAGGGAGGCGAGACCCAGTACTTC. This sequence joins TRBV5-4 and TRBJ2-5; 9 nucleotides agree with TRBD1. J lost 5 bases, V lost 1 base, and 9 bases had no gene match. The germline V gene has CDR1 SGHNT and CDR2 YYREEE (reference sequence). The CDR3 is 16 amino acids.

This clone was picked up one time. The CDR3 loop is CASNSGVGELNQPQHF. CDR3 coding DNA: TGTGCCAGCAATTCCGGGGTTGGAGAGCTCAATCAGCCCCAGCATTTT. This rearrangement joins TRBV6-6 to TRBJ1-5; D remains unclear. This CDR3 contains 16 residues. The V gene's germline CDR1 is MNHNY and CDR2 SVGAGI (reference sequence). V gave up 7 bases and J gave up 3 bases, with 19 bases separating them.

The gene calls are TRBV11-2 and TRBJ2-3, with 8 bases fitting TRBD2. The CDR3 contains 14 residues. Germline CDR1 reads SGHAT; CDR2 reads FQNNGV. V lost 5 bases to trimming and J lost 6 bases; unmatched junction nucleotides: 7. The CDR3 region has the DNA TGTGCCAGCAGCCCCGTGACTAGCGTCGATACGCAGTATTTT. This codes for CASSPVTSVDTQYF.

The CDR3 spells CASSRLPGQGPYEQYF. As DNA, the CDR3 is TGCGCCAGCAGCCGTCTCCCGGGACAGGGGCCCTACGAGCAGTACTTC. The V gene is TRBV4-1, the J gene TRBJ2-7; 10 nucleotides align to TRBD1. The CDR3 is made up of 16 amino acids. Germline lookup yields CDR1 MGHRA and CDR2 YSYEKL. Trimming took 4 bases from V and 2 from J; bases not matched to a gene: 8.

The chain carries TRBV29-1 and TRBJ2-1, with 11 positions matching TRBD2. Germline lookup yields CDR1 SQVTM and CDR2 ANQGSEA. J lost 0 bases, V lost 0 bases, and 4 bases had no gene match. This CDR3 region has 17 residues. The CDR3: CSVEEGTSGSSYNEQFF. In nucleotides, the CDR3 is TGCAGCGTTGAAGAGGGCACTAGCGGGAGCTCCTACAATGAGCAGTTCTTC.

The sample holds a few counts of this clone. The CDR3 is CAYRRGAGEKLFF. The CDR3 DNA sequence: TGTGCCTACAGACGCGGGGCAGGGGAAAAACTGTTTTTT. This chain connects TRBV30 to TRBJ1-4; tentatively, D is TRBD1 (5 bases). CDR1 is GTSNPN and CDR2 is SVGIG in the germline V gene (reference sequence). CDR3 length: 13 amino acids. Trimming removed 7 bases at V and 8 bases at J, with 17 bases between.